This T cell receptor beta chain was profiled in a study of shared clonotypes between healthy human individuals. Overall study findings and caveats: Inspection by rarefaction showed sorted-subset sequencing to be incomplete despite large depth. Between several donors, naive CD4 clonotypes were shared at a level of roughly 5.5%.

Some clones are missing from TCRdb's copy, which holds only in-frame ones; the method was immunoSEQ multiplex PCR. The sample gives 2 million to 3 million clones, 80% to 95% of which show up once; 0.36% is in the top ten. The CDR3 is made up of 13 amino acids. Trimming left V 2 bases short and J 3 bases short, with 7 bases between. CDR1 is MNHEY and CDR2 is SVGAGI in the germline V gene. In the case of this clone: Antigen: not known.

Sequenced material: naive CD4+ T cells from PBMCs. The subset was: CD45RA+ positively selected. V is TRBV6-5 and J is TRBJ1-2; the D is unclear. The receptor comes from a man aged 18 to 30 in good health. Some clones in this sample may be carry-over from other donors' samples. CDR3 nucleotides: TGTGCCAGCAGTTACCCAACAGACTATGGCTACACCTTC. Protein: CASSYPTDYGYTF.